This T cell receptor beta chain was observed in a study of naive and memory T cell subsets. Both TRBC1 and TRBC2 were covered by a beta constant-region primer of two equimolar oligonucleotides. Nested alpha and beta constant-region primers with the SP2 primer drove four PCR rounds on ligated cDNA. In TCRdb, the UMI-ligation and nested PCR reads were re-called with MiXCR into one record per CDR3 protein. The repertoire holds roughly 140,000 distinct CDR3 sequences, under 25% seen once, with approximately 0.63% in the top ten. Germline values: CDR1 SEHNR, CDR2 FQNEAQ (reference sequence). Deletions cut 5 bases from V and 7 bases from J, with 15 bases between. CDR3 size: 14 residues. General study findings and limits: Over 90% of naive TCR sequences appeared only once after error correction, unlike memory subsets. Naive repertoires, especially CD8, held a few larger clonotypes, possibly memory cells re-expressing CD45RA.

For this clonotype: Its antigen remains unknown.

The sample comprised naive CD8+ T cells from blood. V usage is TRBV7-9 and J usage is TRBJ2-1; D uncertain. This TCR was recovered from a human donor in good health. The CDR3 coding sequence is TGTGCCAGCAGCGACACGCTAGTGGGGAATGAGCAGTTCTTC. It specifies CASSDTLVGNEQFF. The variable domain in full, completed from reference TRBV7-9 and TRBJ2-1, reads DTGVSQNPRHKITKRGQNVTFRCDPISEHNRLYWYRQTLGQGPEFLTYFQNEAQLEKSRLLSDRFSAERPKGSFSTLEIQRTEQGDSAMYLCASSDTLVGNEQFFGPGTRLTVL.